These T cell receptor beta chains were read from a single sample in a study of beta chain features in type 1 diabetes. The repertoire was sequenced with immunoSEQ multiplex PCR; TCRdb's copy has only in-frame clones and lacks some. This table holds about 240,000 clones, approximately 15% found once. The sample comprised naive CD4+ T cells from blood. All receptors come from a man between 25 and 39 years old with type 1 diabetes. Both conserved end residues are part of each CDR3. The order of the fields is V gene, clone size, J gene, D gene, CDR3 protein, CDR3 DNA. D genes are given only for firm matches. The size entry is marked missing in some rows and otherwise reads once, few, many or a size class.

v_call: TRBV18
clone_size: NA
j_call: TRBJ2-3
d_call: NA
cdr3_aa: CASSPTQGSQYF
cdr3_nt: TGTGCCAGCTCACCGACACAGGGTTCGCAGTATTTT

v_call: TRBV2
clone_size: NA
j_call: TRBJ1-5
d_call: NA
cdr3_aa: CASTAARVDQPQHF
cdr3_nt: TGTGCCAGCACCGCCGCGCGGGTGGATCAGCCCCAGCATTTT

v_call: TRBV30
clone_size: NA
j_call: TRBJ1-1
d_call: NA
cdr3_aa: CAWSVRGDTEAFF
cdr3_nt: TGTGCCTGGAGTGTACGGGGGGACACTGAAGCTTTCTTT

v_call: TRBV19
clone_size: few
j_call: TRBJ1-2
d_call: TRBD1
cdr3_aa: CASSMRTGDGYTF
cdr3_nt: TGTGCCAGTAGTATGAGGACAGGTGATGGCTACACCTTC

v_call: TRBV7-9
clone_size: NA
j_call: TRBJ2-5
d_call: NA
cdr3_aa: CASSLSGLIQETQYF
cdr3_nt: TGTGCCAGCAGCTTAAGTGGACTAATCCAAGAGACCCAGTACTTC

v_call: TRBV5-1
clone_size: NA
j_call: TRBJ2-3
d_call: NA
cdr3_aa: CASIGAPDTQYF
cdr3_nt: TGCGCCAGCATCGGAGCCCCAGATACGCAGTATTTT

v_call: TRBV5-1
clone_size: NA
j_call: TRBJ1-2
d_call: TRBD1
cdr3_aa: CASSLDRGDGYTF
cdr3_nt: TGCGCCAGCAGCTTGGACAGGGGGGATGGCTACACCTTC

v_call: TRBV19
clone_size: few
j_call: TRBJ2-7
d_call: TRBD1
cdr3_aa: CASRTGSEQYF
cdr3_nt: TGTGCCAGTAGGACAGGGTCCGAGCAGTACTTC

v_call: TRBV6-5
clone_size: few
j_call: TRBJ1-1
d_call: NA
cdr3_aa: CASRRTENTEAFF
cdr3_nt: TGTGCCAGCAGGCGGACAGAGAACACTGAAGCTTTCTTT

v_call: TRBV7-8
clone_size: few
j_call: TRBJ2-1
d_call: TRBD2
cdr3_aa: CASSLGLAKGHNEQFF
cdr3_nt: TGTGCCAGCAGCTTAGGACTAGCGAAGGGGCACAATGAGCAGTTCTTC

v_call: TRBV10-3
clone_size: many
j_call: TRBJ2-5
d_call: NA
cdr3_aa: CAISGGTQETQYF
cdr3_nt: TGTGCCATCAGTGGCGGGACCCAAGAGACCCAGTACTTC

v_call: TRBV11-2
clone_size: NA
j_call: TRBJ2-3
d_call: NA
cdr3_aa: CASSFRLVPTDTQYF
cdr3_nt: TGTGCCAGCAGCTTTCGACTGGTGCCCACAGATACGCAGTATTTT

v_call: TRBV19
clone_size: few
j_call: TRBJ2-2
d_call: TRBD1
cdr3_aa: CASSIGQGGTGELFF
cdr3_nt: TGTGCCAGTAGTATCGGACAGGGGGGCACCGGGGAGCTGTTTTTT

v_call: TRBV30
clone_size: NA
j_call: TRBJ2-3
d_call: NA
cdr3_aa: CAWRPPTVWSTDTQYF
cdr3_nt: TGTGCCTGGAGACCCCCGACAGTCTGGAGCACAGATACGCAGTATTTT

v_call: TRBV27
clone_size: NA
j_call: TRBJ1-2
d_call: TRBD1
cdr3_aa: CASSPTGEDYGYTF
cdr3_nt: TGTGCCAGCAGTCCGACAGGGGAGGACTATGGCTACACCTTC

v_call: TRBV9
clone_size: few
j_call: TRBJ2-3
d_call: TRBD1
cdr3_aa: CASSPRDSSTDTQYF
cdr3_nt: TGTGCCAGCAGCCCCCGGGACAGTAGCACAGATACGCAGTATTTT

v_call: TRBV5-1
clone_size: NA
j_call: TRBJ1-1
d_call: TRBD1
cdr3_aa: CASSVDRDRVSEAFF
cdr3_nt: TGCGCCAGCAGCGTAGACCGGGACAGGGTCTCTGAAGCTTTCTTT

v_call: TRBV5-1
clone_size: NA
j_call: TRBJ1-5
d_call: NA
cdr3_aa: CASSPGGGAEDQPQHF
cdr3_nt: TGCGCCAGCAGCCCGGGCGGAGGGGCAGAGGATCAGCCCCAGCATTTT

v_call: TRBV2
clone_size: NA
j_call: TRBJ1-2
d_call: NA
cdr3_aa: CASSDRGYGGHTF
cdr3_nt: TGTGCCAGCAGCGACCGAGGGTACGGAGGTCACACCTTC

v_call: TRBV18
clone_size: few
j_call: TRBJ1-1
d_call: TRBD1
cdr3_aa: CASLDRENTEAFF
cdr3_nt: TGTGCCAGTCTCGACAGGGAGAACACTGAAGCTTTCTTT

v_call: TRBV30
clone_size: few
j_call: TRBJ2-7
d_call: NA
cdr3_aa: CAWSVLGGGAGEQYF
cdr3_nt: TGTGCCTGGAGTGTACTGGGAGGGGGGGCGGGGGAGCAGTACTTC

v_call: TRBV5-4
clone_size: few
j_call: TRBJ2-7
d_call: TRBD2
cdr3_aa: CASSLLAGGPGEQYF
cdr3_nt: TGTGCCAGCAGCTTATTAGCGGGAGGGCCGGGGGAGCAGTACTTC

v_call: TRBV5-1
clone_size: NA
j_call: TRBJ2-1
d_call: TRBD1
cdr3_aa: CASSPVPGQAGGNEQFF
cdr3_nt: TGCGCCAGCAGCCCTGTCCCGGGACAGGCTGGTGGCAATGAGCAGTTCTTC

v_call: TRBV7-8
clone_size: few
j_call: TRBJ2-1
d_call: NA
cdr3_aa: CASSLGAGLVDEQFF
cdr3_nt: TGTGCCAGCAGCTTAGGGGCAGGGCTGGTGGATGAGCAGTTCTTC

v_call: TRBV29-1
clone_size: few
j_call: TRBJ2-1
d_call: NA
cdr3_aa: CSVPRRGGLYNEQFF
cdr3_nt: TGCAGCGTCCCCCGGCGGGGCGGTTTATACAATGAGCAGTTCTTC

v_call: TRBV7-9
clone_size: few
j_call: TRBJ2-1
d_call: NA
cdr3_aa: CASSSDGGRHEQFF
cdr3_nt: TGTGCCAGCAGCTCAGACGGGGGGCGCCATGAGCAGTTCTTC

v_call: TRBV7-2
clone_size: NA
j_call: TRBJ2-3
d_call: TRBD2
cdr3_aa: CASSLSPSGGSTDTQYF
cdr3_nt: TGTGCCAGCAGCTTATCCCCTAGCGGGGGGAGCACAGATACGCAGTATTTT

v_call: TRBV5-1
clone_size: few
j_call: TRBJ2-2
d_call: TRBD1
cdr3_aa: CASRREPDRVAGELFF
cdr3_nt: TGCGCCAGCAGGCGAGAGCCGGACAGGGTCGCCGGGGAGCTGTTTTTT

v_call: TRBV19
clone_size: NA
j_call: TRBJ2-3
d_call: NA
cdr3_aa: CASSMERHTQYF
cdr3_nt: TGTGCCAGTAGTATGGAGCGACATACGCAGTATTTT

v_call: TRBV5-1
clone_size: few
j_call: TRBJ1-1
d_call: NA
cdr3_aa: CASSRGGDGAEAFF
cdr3_nt: TGCGCCAGCAGCCGCGGGGGGGATGGGGCTGAAGCTTTCTTT

v_call: TRBV7-2
clone_size: NA
j_call: TRBJ2-3
d_call: TRBD2
cdr3_aa: CASSLVSSGGATDTQYF
cdr3_nt: TGTGCCAGCAGCTTAGTCTCTAGCGGGGGGGCAACAGATACGCAGTATTTT

v_call: TRBV4-1
clone_size: few
j_call: TRBJ2-6
d_call: NA
cdr3_aa: CASRHKGTGSSSGANVLTF
cdr3_nt: TGCGCCAGCAGGCACAAGGGCACAGGGTCCAGTTCTGGGGCCAACGTCCTGACTTTC

v_call: TRBV7-9
clone_size: NA
j_call: TRBJ1-1
d_call: TRBD1
cdr3_aa: CASSPDRINTEAFF
cdr3_nt: TGTGCCAGCAGTCCGGACAGGATTAACACTGAAGCTTTCTTT

v_call: TRBV28
clone_size: NA
j_call: TRBJ1-2
d_call: NA
cdr3_aa: CASSSNDRPNYGYTF
cdr3_nt: TGTGCCAGCAGCTCTAATGACAGGCCTAACTATGGCTACACCTTC

v_call: TRBV7-8
clone_size: few
j_call: TRBJ1-1
d_call: TRBD1
cdr3_aa: CASSPGTANTEAFF
cdr3_nt: TGTGCCAGCAGCCCGGGGACAGCGAACACTGAAGCTTTCTTT

v_call: TRBV28
clone_size: NA
j_call: TRBJ1-5
d_call: NA
cdr3_aa: CASAFRGGQPQHF
cdr3_nt: TGTGCCAGCGCCTTCCGGGGGGGTCAGCCCCAGCATTTT

v_call: TRBV18
clone_size: NA
j_call: TRBJ1-5
d_call: NA
cdr3_aa: CASSSGGNQPQHF
cdr3_nt: TGTGCCAGCTCGTCGGGAGGGAATCAGCCCCAGCATTTT

v_call: TRBV5-4
clone_size: NA
j_call: TRBJ1-2
d_call: NA
cdr3_aa: CASSQVPNSLPDNYGYTF
cdr3_nt: TGTGCCAGCTCACAGGTCCCGAACAGCCTGCCTGATAACTATGGCTACACCTTC

v_call: TRBV5-1
clone_size: few
j_call: TRBJ2-1
d_call: NA
cdr3_aa: CASSFGVRLSYNEQFF
cdr3_nt: TGCGCCAGCAGCTTTGGAGTCAGACTCTCCTACAATGAGCAGTTCTTC

v_call: TRBV5-6
clone_size: NA
j_call: TRBJ2-1
d_call: TRBD2
cdr3_aa: CASSLRLRTSGRINEQFF
cdr3_nt: TGTGCCAGCAGCTTGCGCCTCCGGACTAGCGGGAGGATCAATGAGCAGTTCTTC

v_call: TRBV6-5
clone_size: few
j_call: TRBJ1-2
d_call: TRBD1
cdr3_aa: CASTTGQGNYGYTF
cdr3_nt: TGTGCCAGCACTACGGGACAGGGAAACTATGGCTACACCTTC

v_call: TRBV6-6
clone_size: few
j_call: TRBJ1-1
d_call: NA
cdr3_aa: CASGGGGEAFF
cdr3_nt: TGTGCCAGCGGAGGGGGGGGTGAAGCTTTCTTT

v_call: TRBV6-5
clone_size: NA
j_call: TRBJ1-2
d_call: NA
cdr3_aa: CASRDRGRYYGYTF
cdr3_nt: TGTGCCAGCAGAGACAGAGGACGATACTATGGCTACACCTTC

v_call: TRBV6-1
clone_size: NA
j_call: TRBJ2-4
d_call: TRBD1
cdr3_aa: CASSQTGARIQYF
cdr3_nt: TGTGCCAGCAGTCAGACAGGGGCACGCATTCAGTACTTC

v_call: TRBV29-1
clone_size: NA
j_call: TRBJ2-7
d_call: TRBD1
cdr3_aa: CSVGDRGYEQYF
cdr3_nt: TGCAGCGTTGGCGACAGGGGCTACGAGCAGTACTTC

v_call: TRBV6-5
clone_size: once
j_call: TRBJ1-1
d_call: NA
cdr3_aa: CASSGNTEAFF
cdr3_nt: TGTGCCAGCAGCGGGAACACTGAAGCTTTCTTT

v_call: TRBV29-1
clone_size: few
j_call: TRBJ2-7
d_call: NA
cdr3_aa: CSVETGSDEQYF
cdr3_nt: TGCAGCGTTGAAACAGGCTCGGACGAGCAGTACTTC

v_call: TRBV11-2
clone_size: few
j_call: TRBJ2-5
d_call: NA
cdr3_aa: CASSQGEGTQYF
cdr3_nt: TGTGCCAGCAGCCAAGGCGAGGGGACCCAGTACTTC

v_call: TRBV6-1
clone_size: NA
j_call: TRBJ2-7
d_call: TRBD2
cdr3_aa: CASRAGGSSYEQYF
cdr3_nt: TGTGCCAGCAGGGCGGGGGGAAGCTCCTACGAGCAGTACTTC

v_call: TRBV10-2
clone_size: NA
j_call: TRBJ2-7
d_call: TRBD2
cdr3_aa: CATPAGPYYEQYF
cdr3_nt: TGCGCCACTCCAGCGGGGCCCTATTACGAGCAGTACTTC